Listed below are T cell receptor beta chains from one sample, sequenced in a study of Ad26.COV2.S vaccination and SARS-CoV-2 variants. Produced via immunoSEQ multiplex PCR; TCRdb's table is partial and in-frame only. This table holds over 400,000 clones, 80% to 90% found once. The specimen comprised peripheral blood, sampled in a trial of Ad26.COV2.S vaccine versus placebo. The receptor set was obtained from a person aged 18-60 years who received the Ad26.COV2.S COVID-19 vaccine or a placebo. The CDR3 runs from the conserved cysteine through the conserved F or W. Each record gives: J gene, D gene, clone size, V gene, CDR3 DNA, CDR3 protein. A D gene is named only where the DNA matches it firmly. Part of the rows lack a size; the others show once, few, many or a class for expanded clones.

TRBJ2-1	NA	NA	TRBV4-3	TGCGCCAGCAGCCGAGACGGGGAGGATGAGCAGTTCTTC	CASSRDGEDEQFF
TRBJ2-1	TRBD2	NA	TRBV7-2	TGTGCCAGCAGCTTATACGGACTAGATTACAATGAGCAGTTCTTC	CASSLYGLDYNEQFF
TRBJ1-2	NA	NA	TRBV28	TGTGCCAGCAGTTTGGCGGGATATGGCTACACCTTC	CASSLAGYGYTF
TRBJ1-2	TRBD1	NA	TRBV5-1	TGCGCCAGCAGCCACGGACAGGTATCCTATGGCTACACCTTC	CASSHGQVSYGYTF
TRBJ1-5	TRBD1	once	TRBV6-4	TGTGCCAGCAGTGCCCAGGGGGATCAGCCCCAGCATTTT	CASSAQGDQPQHF
TRBJ1-3	NA	NA	TRBV7-2	TGTGCCAGCAGCACAGGGACGGCTGGAAACACCATATATTTT	CASSTGTAGNTIYF
TRBJ1-4	NA	NA	TRBV7-2	TGTGCCAGCAGCTTATCGGGGGCTTCGGATGAAAAACTGTTTTTT	CASSLSGASDEKLFF
TRBJ2-4	NA	NA	TRBV12-3/TRBV12-4	TGTGCCAGCAGTTTCGGCAGGGGCATTCAGTACTTC	CASSFGRGIQYF
TRBJ1-1	NA	NA	TRBV29-1	TGCAGCTTGCGGACGGGCTACAACACTGAAGCTTTCTTT	CSLRTGYNTEAFF
TRBJ2-5	TRBD2	NA	TRBV7-6	TGTGCCAGCAGCTACACCTCCGGCGGGGGGAGACTTTTGGGAGAGACCCAGTACTTC	CASSYTSGGGRLLGETQYF
TRBJ2-5	NA	NA	TRBV19	TGTGCCAGTAGTACCATTGGGGCGGAGACCCAGTACTTC	CASSTIGAETQYF
TRBJ1-1	NA	NA	TRBV11-3	TGTGCCAGCAGCTTATTGGGCATGGACACTGAAGCTTTCTTT	CASSLLGMDTEAFF
TRBJ2-2	NA	NA	TRBV2	TGTGCCAGCGCAGGACGGGCGAACACCGGGGAGCTGTTTTTT	CASAGRANTGELFF
TRBJ2-1	NA	once	TRBV7-2	TGTGCCAGCACTTCCCCTGTCCACAATGAGCAGTTCTTC	CASTSPVHNEQFF
TRBJ2-6	NA	NA	TRBV30	TGTGCCTGGACGGTCTCTGGGGCCAACGTCCTGACTTTC	CAWTVSGANVLTF
TRBJ2-3	TRBD2	NA	TRBV7-3	TGTGCCAGCAGCTGGACTAGCGGGGGATTAGGAGATACGCAGTATTTT	CASSWTSGGLGDTQYF
TRBJ1-5	TRBD1	NA	TRBV28	TGTGCCAGCAGTCCCCTCCGGGACAGGGGGAATCAGCCCCAGCATTTT	CASSPLRDRGNQPQHF
TRBJ2-5	TRBD2	NA	TRBV7-8	TGTGCCAGCAGCTTAGGCCCGGGACTAGCCTTTGAGACCCAGTACTTC	CASSLGPGLAFETQYF
TRBJ2-4	TRBD2	NA	TRBV6-5	TGTGCCAGCAGTTATACGGGAGGAGCCTCCAAAAACATTCAGTACTTC	CASSYTGGASKNIQYF
TRBJ1-2	NA	NA	TRBV7-9	TGTGCCAGCAGCTTAGCTGACGGTGCTAACTATGGCTACACCTTC	CASSLADGANYGYTF
TRBJ2-2	TRBD1	once	TRBV5-1	TGCGCCAGCAGCTCCCGGACAGGTTGGACCGGGGAGCTGTTTTTT	CASSSRTGWTGELFF
TRBJ1-1	NA	NA	TRBV29-1	TGCAGCGCCTTTGGCCTGGCCCCGGCAGCTTTCTTT	CSAFGLAPAAFF
TRBJ2-7	TRBD2	NA	TRBV28	TGTGCCAGCAAGGGGGCTAGCGGGGTGTACGAGCAGTACTTC	CASKGASGVYEQYF
TRBJ2-4	TRBD2	NA	TRBV10-1	TGCGCCAGCAGTGAAGGCACGCCTAGCGGGGGGGCCAAAAACATTCAGTACTTC	CASSEGTPSGGAKNIQYF
TRBJ2-7	NA	NA	TRBV28	TGTGCCAGCAAACCACAGGGACACCTCTACGAGCAGTACTTC	CASKPQGHLYEQYF
TRBJ1-5	NA	NA	TRBV28	TGTGCCAGCACCCTGGCGGGTTCCAATCAGCCCCAGCATTTT	CASTLAGSNQPQHF
TRBJ2-2	NA	NA	TRBV5-1	TGCGCCAGCAGCTTGGGTGGACAAGTAGGGAACACCGGGGAGCTGTTTTTT	CASSLGGQVGNTGELFF
TRBJ2-7	TRBD2	NA	TRBV2	TGTGCCAGCAGCCAAGGGACTAGTCTCTACGAGCAGTACTTC	CASSQGTSLYEQYF
TRBJ1-5	NA	NA	TRBV13	TGTGCCAGCAGCTTATCTTATAGCAATCAGCCCCAGCATTTT	CASSLSYSNQPQHF
TRBJ2-1	TRBD1	NA	TRBV9	TGTGCCAGCAGCGTAGGGACAGGCCATGAGCAGTTCTTC	CASSVGTGHEQFF
TRBJ1-2	NA	NA	TRBV3-1/TRBV3-2	TGTGCCAGCAGCCAGCCCCACTATGGCTACACCTTC	CASSQPHYGYTF
TRBJ1-5	NA	NA	TRBV28	TGTGCCAGCAGTTTTGGGGGGAATAGCAATCAGCCCCAGCATTTT	CASSFGGNSNQPQHF
TRBJ1-6	NA	NA	TRBV4-1	TGCGCCAGCAGGGGGACCGCGCTGTCACCCCTCCACTTT	CASRGTALSPLHF
TRBJ2-1	TRBD2	NA	TRBV6-5	TGTGCCAGCACTCCCGGGGGGACCTACAATGAGCAGTTCTTC	CASTPGGTYNEQFF
TRBJ2-3	NA	NA	TRBV7-3	TGTGCCAGCAGCTCCCGCCTGGGAGATACGCAGTATTTT	CASSSRLGDTQYF
TRBJ2-1	NA	NA	TRBV9	TGTGCCAGCAGCTCGCCTAGGCGGAGCTCCTACAATGAGCAGTTCTTC	CASSSPRRSSYNEQFF
TRBJ2-7	NA	once	TRBV6-5	TGTGCCAGCAGTCCGCCAGGGGAGGTAGAGCAGTACTTC	CASSPPGEVEQYF
TRBJ1-1	NA	few	TRBV27	TGTGCCAGCAGCGACAGATTGAACACTGAAGCTTTCTTT	CASSDRLNTEAFF
TRBJ2-3	TRBD2	once	TRBV7-6	TGTGCCAGCAGCTTAGAGCCAGCGGGGGTCACAGATACGCAGTATTTT	CASSLEPAGVTDTQYF
TRBJ1-1	TRBD1	NA	TRBV7-9	TGTGCCAGCAGCCCCCGACAGGGCCGCCGAGGTCCTGAAGCTTTCTTT	CASSPRQGRRGPEAFF
TRBJ1-1	TRBD1	NA	TRBV5-1	TGCGCCAGCAGCAAGGGACAGCCCGGGGGCACTGAAGCTTTCTTT	CASSKGQPGGTEAFF
TRBJ2-7	NA	NA	TRBV29-1	TGCAGCGCCGGGCAGGGGGCTAGCGGGGTACTCTACGAGCAGTACTTC	CSAGQGASGVLYEQYF
TRBJ2-7	NA	NA	TRBV9	TGTGCCAGCAGCGGGGGAGGACAGTCGGTACCCTACGAGCAGTACTTC	CASSGGGQSVPYEQYF
TRBJ1-1	NA	NA	TRBV7-8	TGTGCCAGCAGCTTAGCAGGGGTAATGAACACTGAAGCTTTCTTT	CASSLAGVMNTEAFF
TRBJ1-5	NA	NA	TRBV6-2/TRBV6-3	TGTGCCAGCAGTTCCAGGGGTGGCAATCAGCCCCAGCATTTT	CASSSRGGNQPQHF
TRBJ2-2	NA	NA	TRBV18	TGTGCCAGCTCACCACCGCTGGGGGCATACACCGGGGAGCTGTTTTTT	CASSPPLGAYTGELFF
TRBJ1-6	TRBD1	NA	TRBV7-9	TGTGCCAGCAGCCAGACAGGGGGCGGGAATTCACCCCTCCACTTT	CASSQTGGGNSPLHF
TRBJ2-3	NA	NA	TRBV4-3	TGCGCCAGCAGCCAGGTAGAGGAGAGTACGCAGTATTTT	CASSQVEESTQYF
TRBJ1-4	TRBD1	NA	TRBV7-8	TGTGCCAGCAGCTTAGGCTTCGTCAGGGGGGTTGCAACTAATGAAAAACTGTTTTTT	CASSLGFVRGVATNEKLFF
TRBJ1-5	TRBD1	NA	TRBV5-1	TGCGCCAGCAGCTTACGCCCCGGGACAGACGGCAATCAGCCCCAGCATTTT	CASSLRPGTDGNQPQHF
TRBJ2-5	TRBD2	NA	TRBV6-6	TGTGCCAGCAGTCCCTACCCCCGGGGGACTAGCGTAGAGACCCAGTACTTC	CASSPYPRGTSVETQYF
TRBJ2-7	NA	once	TRBV24-1	TGTGCCACCAGTGATGGCCGGGACACTGCGTACTTC	CATSDGRDTAYF
TRBJ2-1	NA	NA	TRBV21-1	TGTGCCAGCAGCAACCGTAGCGGTACCTACAATGAGCAGTTCTTC	CASSNRSGTYNEQFF
TRBJ2-7	NA	NA	TRBV7-9	TGTGCCAGCAGTCCCATCTACGAGCAGTACTTC	CASSPIYEQYF
TRBJ1-2	NA	once	TRBV15	TGTGCCACCAGCAGAGATGTGGGGATCTATGGCTACACCTTC	CATSRDVGIYGYTF
TRBJ1-4	TRBD1	NA	TRBV4-3	TGCGCCAGCAGCCAAGTAGGGACCGACAGGGGGAATGAAAAACTGTTTTTT	CASSQVGTDRGNEKLFF
TRBJ2-3	NA	NA	TRBV6-5	TGTGCCAGCAGTTACAAGGGGGTTAGCACAGATACGCAGTATTTT	CASSYKGVSTDTQYF
TRBJ2-5	TRBD2	NA	TRBV11-3	TGTGCCAGCAGCTTAGAAACGCGGGAGGGCGTAGAAGAGACCCAGTACTTC	CASSLETREGVEETQYF
TRBJ2-3	NA	NA	TRBV27	TGTGCCACGGGGCGGCGACAGGATTATACAGATACGCAGTATTTT	CATGRRQDYTDTQYF